This T cell receptor (beta chain) is from a study of control samples from healthy donors and cancer patients. This table comes from immunoSEQ multiplex PCR, and its TCRdb copy is limited to in-frame clones, with some not included. The sample includes some 150,000 clones, around 94% seen only once; the top ten take less than 15%. The CDR3 spans 13 residues. With 6 bases removed from V and 9 bases from J, the gap between germline ends came to 12 bases. Per germline, CDR1 LNHDA and CDR2 SQIVND (reference sequence). V is TRBV19 and J is TRBJ1-6, with D maybe TRBD1 (5 bases). This clonotype was obtained from a man aged 60 to 69 with colorectal cancer. Sequenced: PBMCs. The CDR3 DNA sequence: TGTGCCAGTAGCGGACCTGGGGGTTCACCCCTCCACTTT. The encoded protein is CASSGPGGSPLHF.